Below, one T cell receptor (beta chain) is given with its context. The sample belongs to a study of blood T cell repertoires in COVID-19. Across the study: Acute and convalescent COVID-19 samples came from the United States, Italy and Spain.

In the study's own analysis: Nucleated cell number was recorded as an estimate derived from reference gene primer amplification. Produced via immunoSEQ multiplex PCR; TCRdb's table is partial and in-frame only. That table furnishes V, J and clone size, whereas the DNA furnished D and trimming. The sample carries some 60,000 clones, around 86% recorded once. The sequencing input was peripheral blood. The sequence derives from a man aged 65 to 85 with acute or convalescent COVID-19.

The CDR3 sequence: CASDLAGGQVYEQYF. CDR3 sequence (DNA): TGTGCCAGCGACTTAGCGGGGGGTCAAGTTTACGAGCAGTACTTC. The rearrangement links TRBV6-5 to TRBJ2-7, with TRBD2 matching over 10 bases. The length of the CDR3 is 15 residues. Germline V gene sequence: CDR1 MNHEY, CDR2 SVGAGI. V was pared by 8 bases and J by 4 bases, with 11 bases of the junction left unmatched.